The clone carrying this TCR beta chain has a handful of counts. Each CDR3 protein gets one entry after TCRdb re-called the 5' RACE reads with MiXCR. The sample holds about 720,000 distinct CDR3 sequences, 15% to 20% seen once. This sample was taken from a study of identical twins. Trimming removed 0 bases from V and 8 bases from J, with 14 bases in between. CDR1 is LGHDT, CDR2 YNNKEL, per germline (reference sequence). The CDR3 covers 15 residues. This sample also appeared in a second study, on T cells expressing NK-cell markers. That report notes: Source material for TCR beta repertoires consisted of sorted CD3+CD56+NKG2C+, CD3+CD56+NKG2C- and CD3+CD56-NKG2C+ T cells.

The genes are TRBV3-1 and TRBJ2-4, with D possibly being TRBD1 (6 bases). This TCR derives from a woman aged 18-29 years in good health. Sequencing was carried out using PBMCs. The CDR3 nucleotides are TGTGCCAGCAGCCAAGAGCCGAGGGGGTATGACATTCAGTACTTC. Residues: CASSQEPRGYDIQYF.